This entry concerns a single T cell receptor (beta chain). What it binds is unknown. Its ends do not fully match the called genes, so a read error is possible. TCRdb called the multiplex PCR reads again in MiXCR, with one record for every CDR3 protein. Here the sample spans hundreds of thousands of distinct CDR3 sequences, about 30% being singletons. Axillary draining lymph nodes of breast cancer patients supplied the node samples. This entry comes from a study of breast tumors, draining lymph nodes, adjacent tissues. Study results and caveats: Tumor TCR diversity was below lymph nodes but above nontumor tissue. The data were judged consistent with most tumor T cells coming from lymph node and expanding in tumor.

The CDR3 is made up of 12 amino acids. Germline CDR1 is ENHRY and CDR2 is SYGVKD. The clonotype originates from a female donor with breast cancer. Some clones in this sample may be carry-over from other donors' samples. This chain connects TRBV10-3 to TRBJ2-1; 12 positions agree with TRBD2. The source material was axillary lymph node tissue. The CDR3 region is CAISDSSGRAVF. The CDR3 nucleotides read TGTGCCATCAGTGATTCTAGCGGGAGGGCCGTCTTC.